This is a list of T cell receptor beta chains from one sample in a study of blood T cell repertoires in COVID-19. The protocol was immunoSEQ multiplex PCR, while the TCRdb copy is restricted to in-frame clones and leaves out a portion. The table lists 110,000 to 150,000 clones, about nine tenths of them singletons. Sequencing used peripheral blood. The receptors were sampled from a man aged 45-60 years with active or convalescent COVID-19. CDR3s include the opening cysteine and the closing phenylalanine or tryptophan.

v_gene | CDR3aa
TRBV5-4 | CASSLESRDTQYF
TRBV24-1 | CATSDSTGASTFEQYF
TRBV19 | CASSMGRLPYEQYF
TRBV14 | CASSQDFWDRAESPLHF
TRBV24-1 | CATSDFGKLFF
TRBV6-1 | CASRMFGTVQPQHF
TRBV19 | CASSSGTANSPLHF
TRBV7-9 | CASSLEGTGSGYTF
TRBV18 | CASSRGTDTQYF
TRBV28 | CASSLAGQGIALYSNQPQHF
TRBV19 | CASSWGTGGNEQFF
TRBV28 | CASSSVSGSRFGEQYF
TRBV9 | CASSVGPLIGGYTF
TRBV28 | CASSLWPGFTLREQYF
TRBV10-3 | CATRRGTNQPQHF
TRBV28 | CASSFLTGVNQPQHF
TRBV28 | CASSLQRTGGYEQYF
TRBV5-1 | CASSRGGYEQYF
TRBV28 | CASSRTGAPYEQYF
TRBV15 | CATSKDRGQPRETQYF
TRBV6-5 | CASSWSGANVLTF
TRBV7-8 | CASSLGVISGSSYEQYF
TRBV7-6 | CASSLMGAPNEKLFF
TRBV3-1/TRBV3-2 | CASSRDSPYEQYF
TRBV7-9 | CASSSIAGSTDTQYF
TRBV19 | CASSNLAAGTGAFNQPQHF
TRBV28 | CASSLIRPWAGAFF
TRBV6-6 | CASSPPGGGQPQHF
TRBV3-1/TRBV3-2 | CASSQGGVGTEAFF
TRBV5-1 | CASSTGTSGLLRGGELFF
TRBV5-1 | CASSQTGGSDIQYF
TRBV28 | CASSAGTSPNEQYF
TRBV3-1/TRBV3-2 | CASSLLPIRQGEDGYTF
TRBV5-1 | CASSLDGLASNEQFF
TRBV19 | CASSIGLQGRTEAFF
TRBV14 | CASSQVQRETQYF
TRBV14 | CASSPIDRHGYTF
TRBV19 | CASSIRGQGYEQYF
TRBV6-5 | CASSSRTGGQPQHF
TRBV19 | CASSIETSGRYNEQFF
TRBV29-1 | CSVGGQGNQPQHF
TRBV10-3 | CAVQEASGVYNEQFF
TRBV7-9 | CASSLARTGKSDEQYF
TRBV19 | CASRDRNSNQPQHF
TRBV27 | CASSREGFGGYTF
TRBV30 | CAWSVGGSQPQHF
TRBV7-9 | CASSLRTGWDEQFF
TRBV24-1 | CATSPTANTGELFF
TRBV29-1 | CSVGRRGTDTQYF
TRBV19 | CASSSVWGGAGELFF
TRBV30 | CAWSRGIRGDEQFF
TRBV19 | CASSGTSGSSFSYEQYF
TRBV4-1 | CASSQEGLTGELFF
TRBV19 | CASSQAGTALKETQYF
TRBV4-3 | CASSQDLGWRAYEQYF
TRBV9 | CASSPRDRVYEQYF
TRBV29-1 | CSVLPGGKNIQYF